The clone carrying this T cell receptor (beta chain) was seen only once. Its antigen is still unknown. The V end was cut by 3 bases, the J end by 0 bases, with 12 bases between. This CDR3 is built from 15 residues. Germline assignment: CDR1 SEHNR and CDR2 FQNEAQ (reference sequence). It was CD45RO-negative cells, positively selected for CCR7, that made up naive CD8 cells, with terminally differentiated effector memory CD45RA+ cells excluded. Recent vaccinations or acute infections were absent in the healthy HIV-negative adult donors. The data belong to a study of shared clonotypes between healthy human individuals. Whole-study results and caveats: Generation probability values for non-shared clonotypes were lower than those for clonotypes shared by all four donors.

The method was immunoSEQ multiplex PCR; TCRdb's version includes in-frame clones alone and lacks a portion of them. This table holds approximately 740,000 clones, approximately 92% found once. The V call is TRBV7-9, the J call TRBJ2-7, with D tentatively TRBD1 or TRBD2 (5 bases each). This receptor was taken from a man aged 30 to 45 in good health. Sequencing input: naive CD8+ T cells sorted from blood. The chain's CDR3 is CASSLRGGSSYEQYF. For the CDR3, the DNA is TGTGCCAGCAGCTTGAGGGGCGGTAGCTCCTACGAGCAGTACTTC.